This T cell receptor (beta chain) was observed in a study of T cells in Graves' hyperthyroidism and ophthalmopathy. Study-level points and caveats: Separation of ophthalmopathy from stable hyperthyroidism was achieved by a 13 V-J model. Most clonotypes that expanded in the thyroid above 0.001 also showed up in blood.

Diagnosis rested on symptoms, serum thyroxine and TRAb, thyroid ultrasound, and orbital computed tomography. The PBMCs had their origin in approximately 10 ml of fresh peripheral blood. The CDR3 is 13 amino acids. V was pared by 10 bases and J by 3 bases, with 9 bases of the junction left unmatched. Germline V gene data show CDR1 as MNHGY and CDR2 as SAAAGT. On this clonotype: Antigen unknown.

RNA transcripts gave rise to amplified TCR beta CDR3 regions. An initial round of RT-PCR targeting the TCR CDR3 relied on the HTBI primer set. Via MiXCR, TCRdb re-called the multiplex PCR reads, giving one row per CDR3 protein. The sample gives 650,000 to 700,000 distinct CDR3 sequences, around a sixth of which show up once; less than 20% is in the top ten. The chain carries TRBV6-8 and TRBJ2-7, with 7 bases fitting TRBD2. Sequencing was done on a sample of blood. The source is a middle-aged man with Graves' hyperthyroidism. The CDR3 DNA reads TGTGCCACCGGACTAGTGTTAGTCTACGAGCAGTACTTC. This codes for CATGLVLVYEQYF.